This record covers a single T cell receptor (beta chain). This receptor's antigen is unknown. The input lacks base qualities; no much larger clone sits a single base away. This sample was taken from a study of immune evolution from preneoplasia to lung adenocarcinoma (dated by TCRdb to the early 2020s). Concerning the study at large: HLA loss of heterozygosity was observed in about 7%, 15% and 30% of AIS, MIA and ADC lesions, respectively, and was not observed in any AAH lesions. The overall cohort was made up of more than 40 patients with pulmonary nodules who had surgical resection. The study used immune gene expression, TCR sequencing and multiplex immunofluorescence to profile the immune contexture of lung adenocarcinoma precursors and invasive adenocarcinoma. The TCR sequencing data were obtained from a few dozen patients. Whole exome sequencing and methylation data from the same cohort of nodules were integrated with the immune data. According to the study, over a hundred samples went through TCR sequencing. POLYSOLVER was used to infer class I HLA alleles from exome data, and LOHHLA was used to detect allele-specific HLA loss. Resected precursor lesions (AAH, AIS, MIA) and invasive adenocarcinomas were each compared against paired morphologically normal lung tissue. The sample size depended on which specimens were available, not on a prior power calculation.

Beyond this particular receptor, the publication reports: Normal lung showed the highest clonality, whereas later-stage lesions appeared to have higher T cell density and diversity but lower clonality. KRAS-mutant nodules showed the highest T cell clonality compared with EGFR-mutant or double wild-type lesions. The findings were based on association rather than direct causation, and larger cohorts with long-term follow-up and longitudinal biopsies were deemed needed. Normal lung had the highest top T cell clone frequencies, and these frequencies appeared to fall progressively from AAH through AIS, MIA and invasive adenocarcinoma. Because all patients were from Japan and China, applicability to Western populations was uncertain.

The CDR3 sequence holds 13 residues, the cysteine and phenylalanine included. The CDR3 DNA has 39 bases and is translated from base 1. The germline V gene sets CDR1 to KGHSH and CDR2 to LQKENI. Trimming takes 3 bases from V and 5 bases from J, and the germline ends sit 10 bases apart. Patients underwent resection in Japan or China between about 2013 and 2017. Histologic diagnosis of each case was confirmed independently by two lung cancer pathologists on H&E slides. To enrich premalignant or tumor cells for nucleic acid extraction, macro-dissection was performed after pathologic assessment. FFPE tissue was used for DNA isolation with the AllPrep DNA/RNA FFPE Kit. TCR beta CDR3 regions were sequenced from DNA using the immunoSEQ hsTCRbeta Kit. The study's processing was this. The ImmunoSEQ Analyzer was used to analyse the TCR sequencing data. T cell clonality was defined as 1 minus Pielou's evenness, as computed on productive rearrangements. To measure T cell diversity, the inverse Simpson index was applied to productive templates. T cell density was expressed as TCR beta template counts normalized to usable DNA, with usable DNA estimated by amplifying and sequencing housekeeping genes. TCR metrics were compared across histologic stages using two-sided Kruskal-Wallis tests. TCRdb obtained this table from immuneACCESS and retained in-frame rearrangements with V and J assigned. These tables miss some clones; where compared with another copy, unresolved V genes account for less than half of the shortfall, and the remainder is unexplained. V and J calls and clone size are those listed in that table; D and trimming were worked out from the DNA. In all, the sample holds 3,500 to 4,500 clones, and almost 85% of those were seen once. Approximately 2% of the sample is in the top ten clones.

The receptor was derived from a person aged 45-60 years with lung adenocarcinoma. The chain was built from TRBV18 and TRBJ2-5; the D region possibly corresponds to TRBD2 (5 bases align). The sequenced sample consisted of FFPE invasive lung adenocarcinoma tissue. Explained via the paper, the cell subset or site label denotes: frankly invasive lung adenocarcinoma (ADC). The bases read TGTGCCAGCTCACCGCGAGGGCTCGAGACCCAGTACTTC. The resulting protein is CASSPRGLETQYF.